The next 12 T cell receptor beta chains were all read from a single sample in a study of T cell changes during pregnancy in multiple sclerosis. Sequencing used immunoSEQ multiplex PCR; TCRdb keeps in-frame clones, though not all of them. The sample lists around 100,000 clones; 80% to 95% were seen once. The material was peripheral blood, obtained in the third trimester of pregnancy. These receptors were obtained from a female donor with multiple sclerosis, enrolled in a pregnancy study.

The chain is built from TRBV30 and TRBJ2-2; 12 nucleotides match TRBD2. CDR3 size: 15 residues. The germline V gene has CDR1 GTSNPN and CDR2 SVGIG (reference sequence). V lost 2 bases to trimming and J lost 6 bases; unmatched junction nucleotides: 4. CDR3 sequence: CAWSRLAGVAGELFF. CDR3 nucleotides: TGTGCCTGGAGTCGACTAGCGGGAGTCGCCGGGGAGCTGTTTTTT.

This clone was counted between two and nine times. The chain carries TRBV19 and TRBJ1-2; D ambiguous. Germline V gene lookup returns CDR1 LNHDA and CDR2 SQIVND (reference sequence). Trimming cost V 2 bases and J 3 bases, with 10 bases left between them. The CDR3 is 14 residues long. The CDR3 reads CASSITGSDYGYTF. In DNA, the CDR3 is TGTGCCAGTAGTATAACGGGGTCGGACTATGGCTACACCTTC.

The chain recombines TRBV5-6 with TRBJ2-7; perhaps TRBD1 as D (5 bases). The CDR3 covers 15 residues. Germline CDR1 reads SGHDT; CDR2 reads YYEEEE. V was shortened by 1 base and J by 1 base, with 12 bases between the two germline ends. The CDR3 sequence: CASSLWGQISYEQYF. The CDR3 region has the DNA TGTGCCAGCAGCTTGTGGGGCCAGATTTCCTACGAGCAGTACTTC.

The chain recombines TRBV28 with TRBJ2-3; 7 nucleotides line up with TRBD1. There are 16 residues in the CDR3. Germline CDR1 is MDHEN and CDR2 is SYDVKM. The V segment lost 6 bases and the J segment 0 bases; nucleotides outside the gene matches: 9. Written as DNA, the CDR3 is TGTGCCAGCAGCCCAGTTAAGGGGGCCAGCACAGATACGCAGTATTTT. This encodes CASSPVKGASTDTQYF.

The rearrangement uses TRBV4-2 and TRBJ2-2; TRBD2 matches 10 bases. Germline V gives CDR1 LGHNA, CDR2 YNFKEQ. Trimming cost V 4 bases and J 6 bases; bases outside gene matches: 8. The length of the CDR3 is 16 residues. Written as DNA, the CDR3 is TGTGCCAGCAGCCTCACTAGCGGGATGGTGTCCGGGGAGCTGTTTTTT. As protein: CASSLTSGMVSGELFF.

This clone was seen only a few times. CDR3 residues: CASLTGSSYEQYF. For the CDR3, the DNA is TGTGCCAGTCTGACAGGATCTTCCTACGAGCAGTACTTC. This chain links TRBV2 with TRBJ2-7, with TRBD1 as a possible D gene (6 bases). Germline V gene lookup returns CDR1 SNHLY and CDR2 FYNNEI. The CDR3 totals 13 residues. V lost 9 bases, J lost 1 base, and 13 bases lay in between.

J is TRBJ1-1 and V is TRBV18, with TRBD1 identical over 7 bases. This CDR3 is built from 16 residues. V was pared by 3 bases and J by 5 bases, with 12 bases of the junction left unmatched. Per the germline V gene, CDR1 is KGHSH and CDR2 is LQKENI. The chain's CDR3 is CASSPEQGYQGTEAFF. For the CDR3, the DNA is TGTGCCAGCTCACCGGAACAGGGGTACCAAGGGACTGAAGCTTTCTTT.

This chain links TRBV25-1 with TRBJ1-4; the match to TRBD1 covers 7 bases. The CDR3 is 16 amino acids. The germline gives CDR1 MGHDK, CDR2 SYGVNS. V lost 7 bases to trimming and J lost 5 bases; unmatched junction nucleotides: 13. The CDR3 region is CASTQGTAVGNEKLFF. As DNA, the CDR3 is TGTGCCAGCACCCAAGGGACAGCAGTGGGAAATGAAAAACTGTTTTTT.

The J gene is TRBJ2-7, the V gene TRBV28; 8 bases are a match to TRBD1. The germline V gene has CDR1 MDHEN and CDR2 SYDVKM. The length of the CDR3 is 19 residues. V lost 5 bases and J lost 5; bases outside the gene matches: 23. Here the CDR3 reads CASSPKDRVSVEVFNEQYF. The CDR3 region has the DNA TGTGCCAGCAGTCCCAAGGACAGGGTATCTGTGGAAGTCTTTAACGAGCAGTACTTC. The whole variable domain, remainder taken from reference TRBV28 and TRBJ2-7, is DVKVTQSSRYLVKRTGEKVFLECVQDMDHENMFWYRQDPGLGLRLIYFSYDVKMKEKGDIPEGYSVSREKKERFSLILESASTNQTSMYLCASSPKDRVSVEVFNEQYFGPGTRLTVT.

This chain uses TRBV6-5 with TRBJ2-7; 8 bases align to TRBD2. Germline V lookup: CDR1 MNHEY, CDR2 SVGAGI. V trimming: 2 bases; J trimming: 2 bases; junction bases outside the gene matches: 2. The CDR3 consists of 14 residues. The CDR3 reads CASSYRGGAYEQYF. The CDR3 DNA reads TGTGCCAGCAGTTACCGGGGGGGCGCCTACGAGCAGTACTTC.

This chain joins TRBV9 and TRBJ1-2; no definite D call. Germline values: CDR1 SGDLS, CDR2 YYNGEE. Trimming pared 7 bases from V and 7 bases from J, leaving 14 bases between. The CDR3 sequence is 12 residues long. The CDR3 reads CASEADRGGYTF. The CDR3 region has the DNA TGTGCCAGCGAGGCGGATCGGGGTGGCTACACCTTC.

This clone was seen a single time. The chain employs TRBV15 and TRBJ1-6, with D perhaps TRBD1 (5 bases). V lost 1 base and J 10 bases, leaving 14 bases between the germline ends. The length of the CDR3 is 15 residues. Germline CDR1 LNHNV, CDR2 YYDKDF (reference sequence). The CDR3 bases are TGTGCCACCAGCAGAGTGCAGGGCGGTGCGTCACCCCTCCACTTT. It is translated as CATSRVQGGASPLHF.